The T cell receptor (beta chain) described here comes from a study of OX40 agonist ivuxolimab in advanced cancers. On the study more broadly: Patients were treated with intravenous ivuxolimab, dosed at 0.01 to 10 mg/kg and infused every 2 weeks.

This clone was observed once. Trimming cost V 5 bases and J 4 bases; bases outside gene matches: 6. This CDR3 comprises 14 residues. The germline V gene encodes CDR1 MDHEN and CDR2 SYDVKM. The study sampled blood at baseline, cycle 4 day 1, and cycle 7 day 1. Some clones are missing from TCRdb's copy, which holds only in-frame ones; the method was immunoSEQ multiplex PCR. The profile covers tens of thousands of clones, with around 83% appearing a single time and about 1.1% taken by the ten largest. The sample consisted of CD4+ or CD8+ T cells sorted from blood, taken in a trial of the OX40 agonist ivuxolimab. This TCR derives from an adult with an advanced solid tumor such as melanoma, head and neck, liver or kidney cancer. The rearrangement links TRBV28 to TRBJ1-2, with 8 bases identical to TRBD1. CDR3 coding DNA: TGTGCCAGCAGTGCTGGACAGGGAACCTATGGCTACACCTTC. Amino acid sequence: CASSAGQGTYGYTF.